The 27 T cell receptor beta chains in this list originate from one sample, sequenced in a study of blood T cells in healthy people across ages. Together with a sample-barcoded 5' primer, a J-beta primer mix was included in a second PCR lasting roughly 6 to 12 cycles. TCRdb passed the 5' RACE reads through MiXCR, listing each CDR3 protein once. Of about a million distinct CDR3 sequences in the sample, 35% to 45% were seen once. Sequenced sample: blood. Receptors originate from a man younger than 35 in good health.

Only a few counts were recorded for this clonotype. The V and J genes are TRBV7-8 and TRBJ1-4; 8 positions agree with TRBD1. CDR3 length: 14 amino acids. Germline trimming cut 5 bases from V and 5 bases from J; bases unmatched to any gene: 4. CDR1 is SGHVS, CDR2 FQNEAQ, per germline. DNA for the CDR3: TGTGCCAGCAGCCGACGGGACAGGAATGAAAAACTGTTTTTT. Its translation: CASSRRDRNEKLFF.

This clonotype came up a few times. The chain joins TRBV10-3 to TRBJ1-2; 7 bases line up with TRBD1. The CDR3 runs 12 residues. After removal of 6 bases from V and 10 bases from J, the junction contained 8 bases not matched to a gene. Looked up from germline, CDR1 is ENHRY and CDR2 is SYGVKD. This chain's CDR3 is CAISFGQEDYTF. Written as DNA, the CDR3 is TGTGCCATCAGCTTCGGACAGGAGGACTACACCTTC.

At least ten counts were recorded for this clonotype. V is TRBV11-2 and J is TRBJ2-1, with D possibly TRBD2 on 5 matching bases. Germline loops: CDR1 SGHAT, CDR2 FQNNGV. Between the trimmed V and J ends, which lost 2 bases and 5 bases, there was a span of 16 bases. The CDR3 loop spans 16 amino acids. The CDR3 here is CASSLRYGERDNEQFF. CDR3 nucleotides: TGTGCCAGCAGCTTAAGATATGGCGAGAGGGACAATGAGCAGTTCTTC. Based on the CDR3 plus reference TRBV11-2 and TRBJ2-1, the full variable domain is EAGVAQSPRYKIIEKRQSVAFWCNPISGHATLYWYQQILGQGPKLLIQFQNNGVVDDSQLPKDRFSAERLKGVDSTLKIQPAKLEDSAVYLCASSLRYGERDNEQFFGPGTRLTVL.

This clonotype has just a few counts. This chain links TRBV9 with TRBJ2-7; D perhaps matches TRBD2 (6 bases). Germline CDR1 and CDR2: SGDLS and YYNGEE. The CDR3 is made up of 18 amino acids. With 2 bases removed from V and 3 bases from J, the gap between germline ends came to 24 bases. CDR3 coding DNA: TGTGCCAGCAGCGTGGGCAGGGTCCGGGACTCACGAAACTACGAGCAGTACTTC. Its translation: CASSVGRVRDSRNYEQYF.

The rearrangement uses TRBV7-3 and TRBJ2-3; a possible D gene is TRBD2 (5 bases). The germline V gene has CDR1 SGHTA and CDR2 FQGTGA. This CDR3 is built from 16 residues. The V gene lost 4 bases and the J gene lost 2 bases, with 16 bases spanning the gap. The CDR3 sequence is CASSSGEGTYTDTQYF. CDR3 DNA: TGTGCCAGCAGCTCCGGTGAGGGAACTTACACAGATACGCAGTATTTT.

Of note for this clonotype: A much larger clone differs from this one at a single base, so this may be a read error. This rearrangement joins TRBV6-2 or TRBV6-3 to TRBJ2-5; no clear D gene. V was clipped by 2 bases and J by 7 bases, with 5 bases between them. This CDR3 spans 11 amino acids. Germline CDR1 reads MNHEY; CDR2 reads SVGEGT. CDR3 sequence: CASSYEVTQYF. In DNA form, the CDR3 reads TGTGCCAGCAGTTACGAAGTGACCCAGTACTTC.

The sample holds a few counts of this clonotype. The V and J genes are TRBV4-1 and TRBJ2-1; 7 bases line up with TRBD1. Germline lookup yields CDR1 MGHRA and CDR2 YSYEKL. The CDR3 spans 16 residues. V dropped 6 bases and J dropped 3; count of bases not matched to a gene: 11. The DNA for the CDR3 is TGCGCCAGCAGTCCAACCGGGACAGTCAACTACAATGAGCAGTTCTTC. Residues: CASSPTGTVNYNEQFF.

This clonotype was observed a few times. This rearrangement joins TRBV4-1 to TRBJ2-3; 12 nucleotides match TRBD2. The CDR3 totals 19 residues. V shed 1 base, J shed 3 bases, and the junction held 11 bases outside the gene matches. CDR1 MGHRA and CDR2 YSYEKL come from the germline V gene. CDR3 protein: CASSQGASGGVLRTDTQYF. CDR3 DNA: TGCGCCAGCAGCCAAGGGGCTAGCGGGGGGGTCCTTCGTACAGATACGCAGTATTTT.

CDR3 amino acids: CASSLSPLGSYEQYF. The CDR3 DNA sequence: TGTGCCAGCAGCTTATCTCCCCTCGGATCCTACGAGCAGTACTTC. The chain carries TRBV7-9 and TRBJ2-7; no reliable D call. The CDR3 runs 15 residues. Germline V CDR1 and CDR2: SEHNR, FQNEAQ (reference sequence). V shed 2 bases and J shed 1 base, with 12 bases lying between them.

The J gene is TRBJ1-6, the V gene TRBV4-3; D is unclear. Trimming cost V 0 bases and J 9 bases, with 15 bases left between them. Germline-derived CDR1 and CDR2 are LGHNA and YSLEER. The CDR3 extends over 16 amino acids. CDR3 sequence reads: CASSQDGILSTSPLHF. In DNA form, the CDR3 reads TGCGCCAGCAGCCAAGATGGCATACTTTCGACTTCACCCCTCCACTTT.

This chain uses TRBV24-1 with TRBJ2-3, with 14 positions matching TRBD2. The CDR3 runs 15 residues. Germline CDR1 is KGHDR and CDR2 is SFDVKD. V lost 5 bases to trimming and J lost 4 bases; unmatched junction nucleotides: 1. This chain's CDR3 is CATSGGLAGADTQYF. CDR3 DNA: TGTGCCACCAGTGGGGGACTAGCGGGGGCAGATACGCAGTATTTT.

The gene calls are TRBV3-1 and TRBJ1-1; TRBD1 matches 7 bases. This CDR3 has 14 residues. Per germline, CDR1 LGHDT and CDR2 YNNKEL (reference sequence). V shed 3 bases, J shed 5 bases, and the junction held 6 bases outside the gene matches. The CDR3 is CASSHRDRETEAFF. The CDR3 DNA follows: TGTGCCAGCAGCCATCGCGACAGGGAGACTGAAGCTTTCTTT.

The chain couples TRBV20-1 to TRBJ2-4; D unclear. This CDR3 spans 14 amino acids. V lost 0 bases and J lost 0, with 6 bases in between. CDR1 and CDR2 (germline): DFQATT, SNEGSKA (reference sequence). CDR3 DNA: TGCAGTGCTAGAGAGGAGCTAGCCAAAAACATTCAGTACTTC. Residues: CSAREELAKNIQYF.

This chain links TRBV20-1 with TRBJ2-3, with 9 bases fitting TRBD2. The CDR3 runs 18 residues. Germline CDR1 is DFQATT and CDR2 is SNEGSKA (reference sequence). Germline trimming cut 1 base from V and 0 bases from J; bases unmatched to any gene: 11. The DNA of the CDR3 is TGCAGTGCTAGAGGGGCGGGGGGGCCATCCTCAAGCACAGATACGCAGTATTTT. This translates into CSARGAGGPSSSTDTQYF.

The rearrangement uses TRBV5-1 and TRBJ1-1; 7 bases agree with TRBD1. Germline V gives CDR1 SGHRS, CDR2 YFSETQ. The CDR3 has 16 residues. The trim removed 4 bases at V and 0 bases at J, leaving 9 bases unmatched. CDR3 nucleotides: TGCGCCAGCAGCCGGACAGGCCACCCTATGAACACTGAAGCTTTCTTT. As protein: CASSRTGHPMNTEAFF.

A few counts support this clonotype. The rearrangement joins TRBV4-2 to TRBJ2-1, with D possibly matching TRBD2 (7 bases). This CDR3 contains 19 residues. Germline CDR1 is LGHNA and CDR2 is YNFKEQ. The V end was cut by 3 bases, the J end by 0 bases, with 21 bases between. The CDR3 loop is CASSQYQGGGSSSYNEQFF. The CDR3, as DNA: TGTGCCAGCAGCCAGTACCAAGGCGGGGGCTCGAGCTCCTACAATGAGCAGTTCTTC.

There are many counts of this clonotype. This chain links TRBV6-5 with TRBJ2-7; D is unclear. Germline loops: CDR1 MNHEY, CDR2 SVGAGI. The CDR3 totals 12 residues. V gave up 6 bases and J gave up 0 bases, with 6 bases separating them. The CDR3 DNA sequence: TGTGCCAGCAGCCAAAGCTCCTACGAGCAGTACTTC. Its translation: CASSQSSYEQYF.

This clonotype was picked up a small number of times. The J gene is TRBJ1-2, the V gene TRBV4-3; unclear D gene. V was trimmed by 3 bases and J by 3 bases, leaving 8 bases between them. The CDR3 contains 13 residues. Germline values: CDR1 LGHNA, CDR2 YSLEER. In nucleotides, the CDR3 is TGCGCCAGCAGCCAGGATTTTTACTATGGCTACACCTTC. Translated, it gives CASSQDFYYGYTF.

The chain combines TRBV7-3 with TRBJ1-6, with 10 bases lining up with TRBD1. This CDR3 has 16 amino acids. The germline V gene has CDR1 SGHTA and CDR2 FQGTGA. V trimming: 0 bases; J trimming: 5 bases; junction bases outside the gene matches: 1. DNA of the CDR3: TGTGCCAGCAGCTTAACGGGGACAGGGGATAATTCACCCCTCCACTTT. Translating gives CASSLTGTGDNSPLHF.

The chain couples TRBV12-3 or TRBV12-4 to TRBJ2-3; D is ambiguous. V was cut by 7 bases and J by 7 bases, with 12 bases left in between. The CDR3 contains 12 residues. CDR3 sequence reads: CASTFWGNTQYF. The CDR3 coding sequence is TGTGCCAGCACCTTTTGGGGAAATACGCAGTATTTT.

This clonotype occurred a few times. The V and J genes are TRBV15 and TRBJ1-2; D remains unclear. The V and J ends lost 5 bases and 5 bases respectively, with 9 bases between them. Germline CDR1 and CDR2: LNHNV and YYDKDF (reference sequence). The CDR3 contains 12 residues. The CDR3 DNA is TGTGCCACCAGCGGTGGCTCTTATGGCTACACCTTC. It specifies CATSGGSYGYTF.

The chain employs TRBV6-5 and TRBJ2-4; the D gene is possibly TRBD2 (6 bases). The CDR3 sequence is 11 residues long. Trimming pared 2 bases from V and 13 bases from J, leaving 9 bases between. The germline V gene has CDR1 MNHEY and CDR2 SVGAGI. The CDR3 reads CASSYDREQYF. CDR3 DNA sequence: TGTGCCAGCAGTTACGACCGGGAGCAGTACTTC.

The chain carries TRBV4-3 and TRBJ2-7; D not certain. This CDR3 spans 13 amino acids. V was shortened by 6 bases and J by 7 bases, with 16 bases between the two germline ends. Germline V gene lookup returns CDR1 LGHNA and CDR2 YSLEER. The CDR3 nucleotides are TGCGCCAGCAGGGGCAATAATTACAATGAGCAGTACTTC. Translated: CASRGNNYNEQYF.

Turning to this clonotype: The junction and the germline gene differ at one end; a read error may be behind it. In DNA form, the CDR3 reads TGCGCCAGCGGCCAGGAGTCAGACAGGGTAACGAAGCAGTACTTC. Encoded protein: CASGQESDRVTKQYF. This chain links TRBV4-3 with TRBJ2-7, with 7 positions matching TRBD1. There are 15 residues in the CDR3. Per the germline V gene, CDR1 is LGHNA and CDR2 is YSLEER.

V usage is TRBV29-1 and J usage is TRBJ1-1, with a possible D match to TRBD1 (5 bases). Deletions cut 7 bases from V and 4 bases from J, with 16 bases between. The CDR3 contains 13 residues. In germline, CDR1 is SQVTM, CDR2 ANQGSEA. The CDR3 is CSGKDLGTTEAFF. CDR3 DNA: TGCAGCGGCAAAGACCTAGGGACCACTGAAGCTTTCTTT.

CDR3 loop: CSASKGTSSTDTQYF. As DNA, the CDR3 is TGCAGTGCTTCCAAGGGGACTAGTTCCACAGATACGCAGTATTTT. This chain uses TRBV20-1 with TRBJ2-3, with 8 bases fitting TRBD2. This CDR3 spans 15 amino acids. CDR1 DFQATT and CDR2 SNEGSKA come from the germline V gene (reference sequence). V lost 5 bases to trimming and J lost 2 bases; unmatched junction nucleotides: 9.

This clonotype was seen a handful of times. V usage is TRBV20-1 and J usage is TRBJ2-5; perhaps TRBD2 as D (5 bases). From germline, CDR1 is DFQATT and CDR2 SNEGSKA (reference sequence). The V gene lost 4 bases and the J gene lost 4 bases, with 16 bases spanning the gap. The CDR3 contains 14 residues. CDR3 region: CSAMSGRTGETQYF. CDR3 DNA: TGCAGTGCTATGAGCGGCCGGACTGGAGAGACCCAGTACTTC.